The 11 T cell receptor beta chains below were found in one sample sequenced in a study of T cell responses to AZD1222 COVID-19 vaccine. Produced via immunoSEQ multiplex PCR; TCRdb's table is partial and in-frame only. The sample contains around 180,000 clones, 85% to 95% of which appear only once. Here the sequenced sample was peripheral blood, taken on day 0 of AZD1222 vaccination. The source is an adult in good health.

This chain joins TRBV6-5 and TRBJ1-4; tentatively, D is TRBD1 (5 bases). With 4 bases removed from V and 8 bases from J, the gap between germline ends came to 11 bases. The CDR3 contains 13 residues. The germline gives CDR1 MNHEY, CDR2 SVGAGI. CDR3 coding DNA: TGTGCCAGCAGTTCTCCAGGGTTAGAAAAACTGTTTTTT. This sequence encodes CASSSPGLEKLFF.

This clone appeared once. The rearrangement links TRBV15 to TRBJ1-5; D possibly corresponds to TRBD1 (5 bases). The CDR3 is 14 amino acids. Looked up from germline, CDR1 is LNHNV and CDR2 is YYDKDF (reference sequence). The V end lost 4 bases, the J end lost 3 bases, and 10 bases lay between the germline ends. CDR3 in amino acids: CATSTGHDNQPQHF. CDR3 bases: TGTGCCACCAGCACAGGACATGACAATCAGCCCCAGCATTTT.

The chain carries TRBV9 and TRBJ2-5; D possibly matches TRBD1 or TRBD2 (6 bases each). This CDR3 has 14 residues. Germline lookup yields CDR1 SGDLS and CDR2 YYNGEE. V dropped 0 bases and J dropped 5 bases, with 11 bases sitting between them. The DNA of the CDR3 is TGTGCCAGCAGCGTAGATAGGGGGGCCGAGACCCAGTACTTC. It specifies CASSVDRGAETQYF.

J is TRBJ2-6 and V is TRBV19; the D is unclear. Germline V gene lookup returns CDR1 LNHDA and CDR2 SQIVND (reference sequence). The CDR3 sequence is 14 residues long. V was clipped by 11 bases and J by 2 bases, with 13 bases between them. CDR3 DNA sequence: TGTGCCTGCGGTGATCAAGCTGGGGCCAACGTCCTGACTTTC. This sequence encodes CACGDQAGANVLTF.

The gene calls are TRBV5-4 and TRBJ2-4; D gene uncertain. Trimming stripped 0 bases from V and 7 bases from J, with 5 bases between. The CDR3 sequence is 12 residues long. The germline CDR1 and CDR2 sequences are SGHNT and YYREEE (reference sequence). CDR3 region: CASSLDVNIQYF. The DNA for the CDR3 is TGTGCCAGCAGCTTGGACGTGAACATTCAGTACTTC.

This chain joins TRBV5-4 and TRBJ2-3, with TRBD2 identical over 9 bases. The J segment lost 6 bases and the V segment lost 3 bases, leaving 14 bases of the junction unmatched. This CDR3 is built from 17 residues. Per germline, CDR1 SGHNT and CDR2 YYREEE (reference sequence). The DNA of the CDR3 is TGTGCCAGCAGCTCGTTCCCAGTGCGGGGGGGAAGTGATACGCAGTATTTT. This codes for CASSSFPVRGGSDTQYF.

The chain uses TRBV5-6 and TRBJ1-1, with D unresolved. This CDR3 has 13 residues. Per germline, CDR1 SGHDT and CDR2 YYEEEE. Trimming removed 3 bases at V and 0 bases at J, with 6 bases between. The CDR3 is CASSWAVNTEAFF. CDR3 nucleotide sequence: TGTGCCAGCAGCTGGGCAGTGAACACTGAAGCTTTCTTT.

The chain uses TRBV5-6 and TRBJ1-2; no firm D call. CDR3 length equals 15 residues. Germline-derived CDR1 and CDR2 are SGHDT and YYEEEE. The V gene lost 6 bases and the J gene lost 2 bases, with 17 bases spanning the gap. In DNA form, the CDR3 reads TGTGCCAGCACCAATCGCCTGGCAAAGAACTATGGCTACACCTTC. Encoded protein: CASTNRLAKNYGYTF.

The CDR3 DNA reads as TGTGCCACCAGGGGGACAGGGGAAGAAGGCTACACCTTC. Protein product: CATRGTGEEGYTF. This rearrangement joins TRBV24-1 to TRBJ1-2, with 10 nucleotides matching TRBD1. With 7 bases clipped from V and 8 bases from J, the junction kept 6 bases outside the gene matches. Per the germline V gene, CDR1 is KGHDR and CDR2 is SFDVKD. This CDR3 is 13 amino acids long.

The chain couples TRBV11-1 to TRBJ1-3, with 8 bases fitting TRBD1. The CDR3 consists of 16 residues. In germline, CDR1 is SGHAT, CDR2 FQDESV (reference sequence). J gave up 0 bases and V 5 bases, and 6 bases lay outside the gene matches. The CDR3 sequence is CASSPGGSSSGNTIYF. CDR3 bases: TGTGCCAGCAGCCCAGGGGGCTCCAGCTCTGGAAACACCATATATTTT.

V and J are TRBV5-6 and TRBJ1-6; no firm D call. This CDR3 is built from 15 residues. V lost 2 bases and J lost 0, with 6 bases in between. The germline V gene encodes CDR1 SGHDT and CDR2 YYEEEE. Here the CDR3 DNA reads TGTGCCAGCAGCTTTGGTTCCTCCTATAATTCACCCCTCCACTTT. It translates to CASSFGSSYNSPLHF.